These 31 T cell receptor beta chains were sequenced from one sample in a study of molecular identifiers for immune sequencing clone quantification. MiXCR, applied by TCRdb to the PCR reads, yields one record per CDR3 protein. The table has some 580,000 distinct CDR3 sequences, approximately 24% seen once; the top ten hold about 0.8%. Specimen: naive CD8+ T cells from blood, with Jurkat cell RNA spiked in. Subset meaning: FACS-sorted CD8+CD4-CCR7+CD45RA+ naive T cells. The receptors originated from a human donor in good health. Some libraries in this study had Jurkat cell RNA spiked in.

In this sample, this clonotype turned up many times. The chain recombines TRBV7-9 with TRBJ2-7, with D uncertain. CDR1 SEHNR and CDR2 FQNEAQ come from the germline V gene (reference sequence). The length of the CDR3 is 14 residues. With 1 base removed from V and 2 bases from J, the gap between germline ends came to 9 bases. The CDR3 loop reads CASSLVRVPYEQYF. CDR3 coding DNA: TGTGCCAGCAGCTTAGTTCGGGTGCCCTACGAGCAGTACTTC.

Comments on this clonotype: This may come from a read error, since a much larger clone is one base off. The J gene is TRBJ1-1, the V gene TRBV7-6; the D is unclear. V was pared by 3 bases and J by 6 bases, with 14 bases between. Germline CDR1 is SGHVS and CDR2 is FNYEAQ. The CDR3 length is 14 residues. CDR3 sequence reads: CASSLSSGESEAFF. The CDR3 nucleotides are TGTGCCAGCAGCTTGTCAAGTGGGGAATCTGAAGCTTTCTTT.

This clonotype qualifies as medium-sized. The gene calls are TRBV28 and TRBJ2-3; D remains unclear. The V end lost 3 bases, the J end lost 3 bases, and 1 base lay between the germline ends. CDR3 length: 11 residues. In germline, CDR1 is MDHEN, CDR2 SYDVKM. DNA for the CDR3: TGTGCCAGCAGTTTGACAGATACGCAGTATTTT. Encoded protein: CASSLTDTQYF.

On this clonotype itself: This may come from a read error, since a much larger clone is one base off. The chain recombines TRBV3-1 with TRBJ1-1; TRBD1 is a possible D gene (5 bases). The CDR3 contains 14 residues. Germline-derived CDR1 and CDR2 are LGHDT and YNNKEL (reference sequence). The CDR3 DNA sequence: TGTGCCAGCAGCCAAGATTGGGGCTACACTGGAGCTTTCTTT. Its protein is CASSQDWGYTGAFF.

This clonotype was recorded at least ten times. The rearrangement uses TRBV7-9 and TRBJ2-5, with TRBD1 identical over 8 bases. This CDR3 has 16 amino acids. J lost 4 bases, V lost 4 bases, and 11 bases had no gene match. The germline V gene encodes CDR1 SEHNR and CDR2 FQNEAQ (reference sequence). The chain's CDR3 is CASSSWGQVVLETQYF. The DNA for the CDR3 is TGTGCCAGCAGCTCCTGGGGACAGGTCGTCTTAGAGACCCAGTACTTC. Full variable domain (remainder filled in from reference TRBV7-9 and TRBJ2-5): DTGVSQNPRHKITKRGQNVTFRCDPISEHNRLYWYRQTLGQGPEFLTYFQNEAQLEKSRLLSDRFSAERPKGSFSTLEIQRTEQGDSAMYLCASSSWGQVVLETQYFGPGTRLLVL.

This clonotype was picked up many times. This chain uses TRBV12-3 or TRBV12-4 with TRBJ2-5; 8 bases line up with TRBD1. The V gene end was trimmed by 5 bases and the J gene end by 2 bases; junction bases not matched to a gene: 4. The CDR3 spans 14 residues. The CDR3 protein is CASSLGTGQETQYF. CDR3 DNA: TGTGCCAGCAGTCTCGGGACAGGTCAAGAGACCCAGTACTTC.

The rearrangement uses TRBV5-3 and TRBJ2-5; D remains unclear. TRBV5-3 is known as an ORF, though its function is uncertain. The CDR3 has 14 residues. The CDR3 loop reads CVSSLCESPETQYF. In DNA form, the CDR3 reads TGTGTCAGCAGCTTGTGCGAGTCCCCCGAGACCCAGTACTTC.

The sample holds a few counts of this clonotype. The chain couples TRBV6-2 or TRBV6-3 to TRBJ2-1; 11 bases match TRBD2. The CDR3 runs to 15 residues. J lost 6 bases, V lost 6 bases, and 7 bases had no gene match. Germline lookup yields CDR1 MNHEY and CDR2 SVGEGT. The CDR3 sequence: CASSLLAGGFNEQFF. The CDR3 DNA sequence: TGTGCCAGCAGCCTCCTAGCGGGAGGTTTCAATGAGCAGTTCTTC.

This clonotype was detected only once. This could be a read error, since a much larger clone is one nucleotide away. The chain uses TRBV12-3 or TRBV12-4 and TRBJ2-1, with 12 nucleotides matching TRBD2. The CDR3 has 15 amino acids. The trim removed 7 bases at V and 9 bases at J, leaving 10 bases unmatched. The CDR3 DNA reads TGTGCCAGCACTCTTGGGGGACTAGCGGGTAGTGAGCAGTTCTTC. This codes for CASTLGGLAGSEQFF.

This clonotype has just a few counts. The gene calls are TRBV2 and TRBJ2-7; 7 nucleotides agree with TRBD2. CDR1 and CDR2 (germline): SNHLY, FYNNEI. The V and J ends lost 7 bases and 2 bases, in that order; junction bases with no gene match: 8. This CDR3 contains 14 residues. DNA for the CDR3: TGTGCCAGCACGGGGAGGGAGGGCCCCTACGAGCAGTACTTC. This sequence encodes CASTGREGPYEQYF.

J is TRBJ1-5 and V is TRBV5-3; no definite D call. TRBV5-3 is treated as an ORF (open reading frame) with a function not yet certain. The CDR3 extends over 11 amino acids. The V end was cut by 8 bases, the J end by 6 bases, with 9 bases between. The CDR3 reads CASSVGQPQHF. CDR3 sequence (DNA): TGTGCCAGCAGCGTCGGTCAGCCCCAGCATTTT.

A remark on this clonotype: The junction departs from the called germline gene at one end, perhaps through a read error. The CDR3 sequence is CASSFRSDTEALF. The CDR3, as DNA: TGTGCCAGCAGCTTTCGCAGTGACACTGAAGCTCTCTTT. The rearrangement uses TRBV7-9 and TRBJ1-1; D not certain. The CDR3 runs 13 residues. CDR1 and CDR2 (germline): SEHNR, FQNEAQ (reference sequence).

J is TRBJ2-5 and V is TRBV12-3 or TRBV12-4, with TRBD2 identical over 7 bases. This CDR3 is built from 15 residues. V lost 4 bases, J lost 5 bases, and 10 bases stayed unmatched. The CDR3 spells CASSSLGTTLETQYF. The CDR3 bases are TGTGCCAGCAGTTCGCTAGGGACTACCCTGGAGACCCAGTACTTC.

This clonotype came up many times. The J gene is TRBJ2-7, the V gene TRBV6-6; D might be TRBD2 (6 bases). Trimming pared 0 bases from V and 7 bases from J, leaving 16 bases between. Per the germline V gene, CDR1 is MNHNY and CDR2 is SVGAGI (reference sequence). This CDR3 spans 15 amino acids. Here the CDR3 DNA reads TGTGCCAGCAGTTACTCGGCCCCATTTGGAGGGGAGCAGTACTTC. This gives the protein CASSYSAPFGGEQYF.

On this clonotype itself: This may come from a read error, since a much larger clone is one base off. The chain uses TRBV4-1 and TRBJ2-7, with 7 bases that match TRBD1. Germline V gene data show CDR1 as MGHRA and CDR2 as YSYEKL. The CDR3 runs to 13 residues. As DNA, the CDR3 is TGCGTCAGCAGCCAAGTGACAGGGAACGAGCAGTACTTC. Amino acids: CVSSQVTGNEQYF.

This clonotype was seen more than once but under ten times. The rearrangement joins TRBV5-6 to TRBJ2-7, with 8 bases lining up with TRBD1. Looked up from germline, CDR1 is SGHDT and CDR2 is YYEEEE. Trimming at V came to 4 bases and at J to 3 bases, leaving 12 bases not matched to a gene. This CDR3 region has 16 residues. CDR3 residues: CASSGRTGLLFYEQYF. CDR3 in DNA: TGTGCCAGCAGCGGGAGGACAGGGCTTTTGTTCTACGAGCAGTACTTC.

This clonotype was observed many times. The chain is built from TRBV7-9 and TRBJ2-2; a weak D match, TRBD2 (8 bases). Trimming removed 5 bases from V and 0 bases from J, with 19 bases in between. The germline CDR1 and CDR2 sequences are SEHNR and FQNEAQ (reference sequence). The CDR3 is made up of 18 amino acids. The CDR3 spells CASSPGGTAYANTGELFF. The CDR3 DNA follows: TGTGCCAGCAGCCCGGGGGGGACAGCTTACGCGAACACCGGGGAGCTGTTTTTT.

This clonotype was picked up many times. The chain employs TRBV18 and TRBJ2-5, with TRBD2 matching 10 bases. The CDR3 loop spans 16 amino acids. V was pared by 3 bases and J by 2 bases, with 6 bases of the junction left unmatched. Germline V lookup: CDR1 KGHSH, CDR2 LQKENI. The CDR3 coding sequence is TGTGCCAGCTCACCTCCTCCTAGCGGGGGTCAAGAGACCCAGTACTTC. Protein product: CASSPPPSGGQETQYF.

At least ten counts were recorded for this clonotype. The chain uses TRBV4-1 and TRBJ1-4; D is unresolved. The CDR3 is made up of 14 amino acids. The V and J ends lost 0 bases and 8 bases respectively, with 10 bases between them. Germline V gene sequence: CDR1 MGHRA, CDR2 YSYEKL. CDR3 sequence reads: CASSQDQLDEKLFF. CDR3 nucleotide sequence: TGCGCCAGCAGCCAAGATCAGTTAGACGAAAAACTGTTTTTT.

Worth noting for this clonotype: With a much larger clone just one base away, this may be a read error. V gene TRBV7-6 combines with J gene TRBJ1-1, with TRBD1 as a possible D gene (6 bases). The CDR3 runs 14 residues. Looked up from germline, CDR1 is SGHVS and CDR2 is FNYEAQ. CDR3 coding DNA: TGTGACAGCAGCTTGGGGACAAGCTCAGGAGGAGCTTTCTTT. As protein: CDSSLGTSSGGAFF.

Worth noting for this clonotype: With a much larger clone just one base away, this may be a read error. The rearrangement uses TRBV7-2 and TRBJ2-3; a weak D match, TRBD2 (5 bases). V lost 5 bases, J lost 2 bases, and 17 bases lay in between. The germline V gene has CDR1 SGHTA and CDR2 FQGNSA. The CDR3 is made up of 16 amino acids. The CDR3 nucleotides read TGTGCCAGCAGCCCCCGGTGGGGAGAGGACACAGATACGCAGTATTTT. Residues: CASSPRWGEDTDTQYF.

Only a few counts were recorded for this clonotype. The chain has TRBV11-2 and TRBJ1-4; TRBD1 might be the D (6 bases). The CDR3 runs to 16 residues. V was cut by 0 bases and J by 6 bases, with 14 bases left in between. Germline V gene sequence: CDR1 SGHAT, CDR2 FQNNGV. CDR3: CASSLDRRGLDEKLFF. Here the CDR3 DNA reads TGTGCCAGCAGCTTAGATAGGCGGGGGCTAGATGAAAAACTGTTTTTT.

To note about this clonotype: A much larger clone lies one base from this, so it may be a read error. It is likely a read error, because the conserved phenylalanine at the end of the CDR3 is missing. V usage is TRBV28 and J usage is TRBJ1-1, with 11 bases fitting TRBD1. Trimming cost V 5 bases and J 8 bases; bases outside gene matches: 16. This CDR3 comprises 17 residues. CDR1 is MDHEN and CDR2 is SYDVKM in the germline V gene. CDR3 protein: CASSPPPDRGPVLEAFL. DNA for the CDR3: TGTGCCAGCAGTCCCCCCCCGGACAGGGGGCCAGTGCTAGAAGCTTTCCTT.

About this clonotype: Since no conserved phenylalanine or tryptophan closes the CDR3, a read error is the likely cause. The chain employs TRBV5-6 and TRBJ2-5, with D possibly matching TRBD2 (6 bases). In germline, CDR1 is SGHDT, CDR2 YYEEEE. V lost 5 bases and J 5 bases, leaving 16 bases between the germline ends. The CDR3 runs to 14 residues. For the CDR3, the DNA is TGTGCCAGCAGTGTTGCAGGGACTGAGGAGACCCAGTACCTC. This translates into CASSVAGTEETQYL.

This clonotype showed up just a few times. One end of the junction fails to match germline, which may point to a read error. The CDR3 sequence: CASSLLGGEETRYF. The DNA of the CDR3 is TGTGCCAGCAGTTTATTGGGGGGCGAAGAGACCCGGTACTTC. The chain joins TRBV28 to TRBJ2-5; tentatively, D is TRBD1 or TRBD2 (6 bases each). CDR1 is MDHEN and CDR2 is SYDVKM in the germline V gene. This CDR3 is 14 amino acids long.

The chain is built from TRBV13 and TRBJ2-7, with 10 positions matching TRBD2. With V trimmed by 5 bases and J by 7 bases, 14 bases remained unmatched. This CDR3 is 16 amino acids long. Germline CDR1 is PRHDT and CDR2 is FYEKMQ (reference sequence). CDR3 DNA: TGTGCCAGCAGCGCCGGGTGGAAGCGGGAGGGCGGTGAGCAGTACTTC. Amino acid sequence: CASSAGWKREGGEQYF.

This clonotype was detected ten times or more. The chain recombines TRBV5-4 with TRBJ1-2; the match to TRBD1 covers 9 bases. The germline V gene encodes CDR1 SGHNT and CDR2 YYREEE (reference sequence). This CDR3 comprises 15 residues. Germline trimming cut 2 bases from V and 3 bases from J; bases unmatched to any gene: 5. The CDR3 loop reads CASSFTGGFYYGYTF. The CDR3 DNA reads TGTGCCAGCAGCTTTACAGGGGGCTTTTACTATGGCTACACCTTC.

This clonotype turned up a few times. The chain carries TRBV7-9 and TRBJ2-7; D might be TRBD2 (5 bases). Germline V lookup: CDR1 SEHNR, CDR2 FQNEAQ (reference sequence). The CDR3 is 12 residues long. Trimming stripped 5 bases from V and 4 bases from J, with 9 bases between. The CDR3 region is CASSPLDYEQYF. For the CDR3, the DNA is TGTGCCAGCAGCCCACTAGATTACGAGCAGTACTTC.

The chain has TRBV7-9 and TRBJ2-2, with a possible D match to TRBD1 (6 bases). Trimming removed 4 bases at V and 4 bases at J, with 13 bases between. The CDR3 extends over 15 amino acids. The germline gives CDR1 SEHNR, CDR2 FQNEAQ (reference sequence). The CDR3 protein is CASSSRDIFTGELFF. The CDR3 nucleotides are TGTGCCAGCAGCTCTAGGGACATTTTCACCGGGGAGCTGTTTTTT.

This clonotype was seen only a few times. The chain joins TRBV13 to TRBJ1-1; 9 nucleotides agree with TRBD1. The CDR3 has 15 residues. V lost 1 base, J lost 12 bases, and 12 bases stayed unmatched. The germline V gene encodes CDR1 PRHDT and CDR2 FYEKMQ (reference sequence). This CDR3 is CASSLESGTGSGTFF. CDR3 DNA sequence: TGTGCCAGCAGCTTAGAATCCGGGACAGGGAGTGGGACTTTCTTT.

Worth noting for this clonotype: Germline and junction disagree at one end, which may indicate a read error. The chain has TRBV20-1 and TRBJ2-5; the D gene is possibly TRBD1 (6 bases). Germline assignment: CDR1 DFQATT and CDR2 SNEGSKA (reference sequence). This CDR3 region has 14 residues. As DNA, the CDR3 is TGCAGTGCTGAATACAGGGTCCTCCAAGAGTCCCAGTACTTC. It is translated as CSAEYRVLQESQYF.